The rows below give T cell receptor beta chains drawn from one sample of a study of read filtering for tumor transcriptome and immune sequencing. A single record per CDR3 protein comes from TCRdb applying MiXCR to the reads. This table holds under 40,000 distinct CDR3 sequences, less than 15% found once. The sequenced sample consisted of a population of CD138-negative cells sorted from bone marrow. Receptors were obtained from a donor aged 40 or older with multiple myeloma. The CDR3 runs from the conserved cysteine through the conserved F or W. The D gene is left open where the match is weak. Not all rows give a size; the values are once, few, many and, for expanded clones, a class.

J gene: TRBJ2-1; V gene: TRBV11-2; clone size: many; D gene: TRBD2; CDR3 DNA: TGTGCCAGCAGCCCGACTAGCGGCTCCTACAATGAGCAGTTCTTC; CDR3 protein: CASSPTSGSYNEQFF
J gene: TRBJ2-3; V gene: TRBV7-9; clone size: many; D gene: NA; CDR3 DNA: TGTGCCAGCAGCCTGGGCTTAGATACGCAGTATTTT; CDR3 protein: CASSLGLDTQYF
J gene: TRBJ2-1; V gene: TRBV29-1; clone size: many; D gene: TRBD1; CDR3 DNA: TGCAGCGCAGCCGGGACAGATTACAATGAGCAGTTCTTC; CDR3 protein: CSAAGTDYNEQFF
J gene: TRBJ2-7; V gene: TRBV2; clone size: many; D gene: NA; CDR3 DNA: TGTGCCTCCTCGAACCGACAGACCTACGAGCAGTACTTC; CDR3 protein: CASSNRQTYEQYF
J gene: TRBJ2-1; V gene: TRBV25-1; clone size: NA; D gene: NA; CDR3 DNA: TGTGCCAGCAGTGAAGCGGGGCCCCTCTCCTACAATGAGCAGTTCTTC; CDR3 protein: CASSEAGPLSYNEQFF
J gene: TRBJ1-2; V gene: TRBV6-6; clone size: many; D gene: TRBD1; CDR3 DNA: TGTGCCAGCAGTTACTCAGAGACAGGGGCGTCTAACTATGGCTACACCTTC; CDR3 protein: CASSYSETGASNYGYTF
J gene: TRBJ1-5; V gene: TRBV20-1; clone size: many; D gene: NA; CDR3 DNA: TGCAGTGCTAGAGAAGCGGCGCGCAATCAGCCCCAGCATTTT; CDR3 protein: CSAREAARNQPQHF
J gene: TRBJ2-5; V gene: TRBV5-1; clone size: many; D gene: NA; CDR3 DNA: TGCGCCAGCAGCCAATACTCCCAAGAGACCCAGTACTTC; CDR3 protein: CASSQYSQETQYF
J gene: TRBJ1-1; V gene: TRBV6-2/TRBV6-3; clone size: many; D gene: NA; CDR3 DNA: TGTGCCAGCAGTTACGGGGGAACTGAAGCTTTCTTT; CDR3 protein: CASSYGGTEAFF
J gene: TRBJ1-1; V gene: TRBV12-3/TRBV12-4; clone size: NA; D gene: NA; CDR3 DNA: TGTGCCAGCAGTTCCTTGCAGAACACTGAAGCTTTCTTT; CDR3 protein: CASSSLQNTEAFF
J gene: TRBJ1-5; V gene: TRBV19; clone size: many; D gene: NA; CDR3 DNA: TGTGCCAGTAAGGAGCAGTCCTCACGACAGCCCCAGCATTTT; CDR3 protein: CASKEQSSRQPQHF
J gene: TRBJ2-1; V gene: TRBV5-5; clone size: many; D gene: NA; CDR3 DNA: TGTGCCAGCAGCTTGTTTGGGCAGGGTCGTATAAATGAGCAGTTCTTC; CDR3 protein: CASSLFGQGRINEQFF
J gene: TRBJ1-1; V gene: TRBV6-2/TRBV6-3; clone size: NA; D gene: NA; CDR3 DNA: TGTGCCAGCAGTGGAAAGATCACTGAAGCTTTCTTT; CDR3 protein: CASSGKITEAFF
J gene: TRBJ2-7; V gene: TRBV24-1; clone size: many; D gene: NA; CDR3 DNA: TGTGCCACCAGTGACCCCGTGGGGGGCTACGAGCAGTACTTC; CDR3 protein: CATSDPVGGYEQYF
J gene: TRBJ1-5; V gene: TRBV27; clone size: many; D gene: NA; CDR3 DNA: TGTGCCAGCAGAGGCCTCTCCACGCCCCAGCATTTT; CDR3 protein: CASRGLSTPQHF
J gene: TRBJ2-7; V gene: TRBV6-6; clone size: many; D gene: NA; CDR3 DNA: TGTGCCAGCAGCCCCCAGTACGAGCAGTACTTC; CDR3 protein: CASSPQYEQYF
J gene: TRBJ1-2; V gene: TRBV18; clone size: many; D gene: NA; CDR3 DNA: TGTGCCAGCTCACCTCAAGGGGCTAACTATGGCTACACCTTC; CDR3 protein: CASSPQGANYGYTF
J gene: TRBJ2-2; V gene: TRBV12-3/TRBV12-4; clone size: NA; D gene: NA; CDR3 DNA: TGTGCCAGCAGCCGAGTTTGGGTCCCCGGGGAGCTGTTTTTT; CDR3 protein: CASSRVWVPGELFF
J gene: TRBJ2-3; V gene: TRBV6-5; clone size: many; D gene: NA; CDR3 DNA: TGTGCCAGCGGAAGGGGGAGCTCAGATACGCAGTATTTT; CDR3 protein: CASGRGSSDTQYF
J gene: TRBJ2-7; V gene: TRBV7-9; clone size: many; D gene: NA; CDR3 DNA: TGTGCCAGCAGCCCGGCTACGGGGCAGTACTTC; CDR3 protein: CASSPATGQYF
J gene: TRBJ2-6; V gene: TRBV14; clone size: many; D gene: NA; CDR3 DNA: TGTGCCAGCAGCCGGCTTGGTAAGGGTGACCCCCTGTCCGGGGCCAACGTCCTGACTTTC; CDR3 protein: CASSRLGKGDPLSGANVLTF
J gene: TRBJ2-1; V gene: TRBV28; clone size: many; D gene: TRBD1; CDR3 DNA: TGTGCCAGCAGTTTGACAGGGTGGGGTGAGCAGTTCTTC; CDR3 protein: CASSLTGWGEQFF
J gene: TRBJ1-4; V gene: TRBV12-3/TRBV12-4; clone size: many; D gene: NA; CDR3 DNA: TGTGCCAGCAGTCCAACAGGATACGATGAAAAACTGTTTTTT; CDR3 protein: CASSPTGYDEKLFF
J gene: TRBJ2-2; V gene: TRBV5-1; clone size: many; D gene: TRBD1; CDR3 DNA: TGCGCCAGCAGCCGGGACAGGACGAACACCGGGGAGCTGTTTTTT; CDR3 protein: CASSRDRTNTGELFF
J gene: TRBJ2-1; V gene: TRBV10-3; clone size: many; D gene: TRBD1; CDR3 DNA: TGTGCCATCAGTGAGAGGGGGCCCGGGGATGAGCAGTTCTTC; CDR3 protein: CAISERGPGDEQFF
J gene: TRBJ2-1; V gene: TRBV5-4; clone size: many; D gene: NA; CDR3 DNA: TGTGCCAGCAGCTTCGGGGGAAGCTCCTACAATGAGCAGTTCTTC; CDR3 protein: CASSFGGSSYNEQFF
J gene: TRBJ2-1; V gene: TRBV4-1; clone size: many; D gene: TRBD2; CDR3 DNA: TGTGCCAGCAGCCAGAGACTAGCGGGGACAATCTACAATGAGCAGTTCTTC; CDR3 protein: CASSQRLAGTIYNEQFF
J gene: TRBJ2-3; V gene: TRBV2; clone size: few; D gene: NA; CDR3 DNA: TGTGCCAGCGAGAGCTCGTTTGGAGATACGCAGTATTTT; CDR3 protein: CASESSFGDTQYF
J gene: TRBJ2-3; V gene: TRBV28; clone size: few; D gene: NA; CDR3 DNA: TGTGCCAGCATCCCAAGGGTGCGGGCGAGCCTCACAGATACGCAGTATTTT; CDR3 protein: CASIPRVRASLTDTQYF
J gene: TRBJ1-5; V gene: TRBV6-2/TRBV6-3; clone size: many; D gene: NA; CDR3 DNA: TGTGCCAGCAGTTACGACGAAAATCAGCCCCAGCATTTT; CDR3 protein: CASSYDENQPQHF
J gene: TRBJ1-1; V gene: TRBV12-3/TRBV12-4; clone size: few; D gene: TRBD1; CDR3 DNA: TGTGCCAGCAGTTTAAACCGAGGACAGGGAAGGTCTGAAGCTTTCTTT; CDR3 protein: CASSLNRGQGRSEAFF
J gene: TRBJ1-1; V gene: TRBV7-2; clone size: NA; D gene: NA; CDR3 DNA: TGTGCCAGCAGCCGCTTCACTGAAGCTTTCTTT; CDR3 protein: CASSRFTEAFF
J gene: TRBJ2-1; V gene: TRBV29-1; clone size: many; D gene: TRBD2; CDR3 DNA: TGCAGCTCGACCGGGACTAGCGGACAAAGCTCCTACAATGAGCAGTTCTTC; CDR3 protein: CSSTGTSGQSSYNEQFF
J gene: TRBJ2-5; V gene: TRBV30; clone size: NA; D gene: NA; CDR3 DNA: TGTGCCTGGGGGAGAGCCTTCCAAGAGACCCAGTACTTC; CDR3 protein: CAWGRAFQETQYF
J gene: TRBJ2-3; V gene: TRBV20-1; clone size: NA; D gene: TRBD1; CDR3 DNA: TGCAGTGGGGGGACAGAGTCTTCTGGAGGGCAGTATTTT; CDR3 protein: CSGGTESSGGQYF
J gene: TRBJ1-2; V gene: TRBV2; clone size: few; D gene: TRBD1; CDR3 DNA: TGTGCCAGCAGTGAAGTAACAGGGGGCGGTGGCTACACCTTC; CDR3 protein: CASSEVTGGGGYTF
J gene: TRBJ2-1; V gene: TRBV2; clone size: medium-sized; D gene: TRBD2; CDR3 DNA: TGTGCCAGCAGCCCGGGACCCGGGACTAGGGGGAATGAGCAGTTCTTC; CDR3 protein: CASSPGPGTRGNEQFF
J gene: TRBJ2-1; V gene: TRBV2; clone size: few; D gene: NA; CDR3 DNA: TGTGCCAGCAGCGGGACTTTCAGCTCCTACAATGAGCAGTTCTTC; CDR3 protein: CASSGTFSSYNEQFF
J gene: TRBJ2-1; V gene: TRBV14; clone size: NA; D gene: NA; CDR3 DNA: TGTGCCAGCAGCCAAGCTACCCCAGGAGCACGGAATGAGCAGTTCTTC; CDR3 protein: CASSQATPGARNEQFF
J gene: TRBJ1-2; V gene: TRBV6-2/TRBV6-3; clone size: many; D gene: NA; CDR3 DNA: TGTGCCAGCAGTTACCCTAGCGGGAAGAACTATGGCTACACCTTC; CDR3 protein: CASSYPSGKNYGYTF
J gene: TRBJ1-1; V gene: TRBV6-2/TRBV6-3; clone size: NA; D gene: NA; CDR3 DNA: TGTGCCATCAGTCACACCCGTGAAGCTATCTTT; CDR3 protein: CAISHTREAIF
J gene: TRBJ2-7; V gene: TRBV11-2; clone size: many; D gene: NA; CDR3 DNA: TGTGCCAGCAGCAGTTCACCCTACGAGCAGTACTTC; CDR3 protein: CASSSSPYEQYF
J gene: TRBJ2-1; V gene: TRBV29-1; clone size: many; D gene: NA; CDR3 DNA: TGCAGCGTAGATGGGGCAGCCGGTACTTACAATGAGCAGTTCTTC; CDR3 protein: CSVDGAAGTYNEQFF
J gene: TRBJ2-3; V gene: TRBV11-2; clone size: many; D gene: NA; CDR3 DNA: TGTGCCAGCAGCTTAGCGCTGGATACGCAGTATTTT; CDR3 protein: CASSLALDTQYF
J gene: TRBJ2-3; V gene: TRBV3-1; clone size: NA; D gene: NA; CDR3 DNA: TGTGCCAGCAGCGTGGGTGTCCCAGATACGCAGTATTTT; CDR3 protein: CASSVGVPDTQYF
J gene: TRBJ2-4; V gene: TRBV7-3; clone size: NA; D gene: NA; CDR3 DNA: TGTGCCAGCAGCTTAGAGCCAGCCAAAAACATTCAGTACTTC; CDR3 protein: CASSLEPAKNIQYF
J gene: TRBJ1-1; V gene: TRBV29-1; clone size: many; D gene: NA; CDR3 DNA: TGCAGCGCCGGCAGCAGAGTGAACACTGAAGCTTTCTTT; CDR3 protein: CSAGSRVNTEAFF
J gene: TRBJ2-6; V gene: TRBV27; clone size: many; D gene: NA; CDR3 DNA: TGTGCCAGCAGTTTTGACGGGGGAACGGGGGCCAACGTCCTGACTTTC; CDR3 protein: CASSFDGGTGANVLTF
J gene: TRBJ1-2; V gene: TRBV4-1; clone size: many; D gene: TRBD1; CDR3 DNA: TGCGCCAGTAGCCAAGTAGGGGGCGATGGCTACACCTTC; CDR3 protein: CASSQVGGDGYTF
J gene: TRBJ2-4; V gene: TRBV28; clone size: many; D gene: NA; CDR3 DNA: TGTGCCAGCAGTAGTGGCAGAAACCTTGCGGACATTCAGTACTTC; CDR3 protein: CASSSGRNLADIQYF
J gene: TRBJ1-1; V gene: TRBV20-1; clone size: few; D gene: NA; CDR3 DNA: TGCAGTCAATTTATAGGAGTATGGTCTGAAGCTTTCTTT; CDR3 protein: CSQFIGVWSEAFF
J gene: TRBJ1-2; V gene: TRBV5-1; clone size: many; D gene: TRBD1; CDR3 DNA: TGCGCCAGCAGCTTGAACAGGGGGGACTATGGCTACACCTTC; CDR3 protein: CASSLNRGDYGYTF